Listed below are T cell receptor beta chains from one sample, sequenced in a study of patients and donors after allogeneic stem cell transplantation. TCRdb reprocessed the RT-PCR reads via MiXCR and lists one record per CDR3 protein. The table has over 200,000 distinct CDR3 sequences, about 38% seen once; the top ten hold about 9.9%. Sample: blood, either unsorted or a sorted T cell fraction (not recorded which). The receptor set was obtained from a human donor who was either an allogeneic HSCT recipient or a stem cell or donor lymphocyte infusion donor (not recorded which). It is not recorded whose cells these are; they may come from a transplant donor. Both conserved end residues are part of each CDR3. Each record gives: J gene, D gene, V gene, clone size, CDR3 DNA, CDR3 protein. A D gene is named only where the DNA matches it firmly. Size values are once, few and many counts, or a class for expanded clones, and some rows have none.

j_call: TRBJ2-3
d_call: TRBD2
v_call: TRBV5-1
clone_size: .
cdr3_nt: TGCGCCAGCAGCTATGTAGCGGGGGGACCCACAGATACGCAGTATTTT
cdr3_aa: CASSYVAGGPTDTQYF

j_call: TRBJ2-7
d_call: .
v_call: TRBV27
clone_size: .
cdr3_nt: TGTGCCAGCAGTCCGCCGGGACTCTGGGACGAGCAGTACTTC
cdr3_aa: CASSPPGLWDEQYF

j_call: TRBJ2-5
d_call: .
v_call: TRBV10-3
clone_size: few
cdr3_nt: TGTGCCATCAGTGGCAGGACTGAAGAGACCCAGTACTTC
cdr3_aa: CAISGRTEETQYF

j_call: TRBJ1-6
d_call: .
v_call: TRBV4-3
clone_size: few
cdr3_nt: TGCGCCAGCAGCCAAGAAGGAGGGGGTAGCTCCTATAATTCACCCCTCCACTTT
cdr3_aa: CASSQEGGGSSYNSPLHF

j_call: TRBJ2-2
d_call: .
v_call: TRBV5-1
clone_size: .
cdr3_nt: TGCGCCAGCAGCTTGGAGACCGGGGAGCTGTTTTTT
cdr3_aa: CASSLETGELFF

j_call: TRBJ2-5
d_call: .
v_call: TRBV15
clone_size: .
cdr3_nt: TGTGCCACCAGCAGAGATTTGGGCGTTTCATGGGCCCAGTACTTC
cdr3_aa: CATSRDLGVSWAQYF

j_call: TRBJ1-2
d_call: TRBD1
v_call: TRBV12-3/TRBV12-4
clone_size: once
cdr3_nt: TGTGCCAGCAGTTTAGACAGGGGGCATGGCTATGGCTACACCTTC
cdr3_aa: CASSLDRGHGYGYTF

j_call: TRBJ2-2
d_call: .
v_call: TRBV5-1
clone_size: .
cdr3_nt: TGCGCCAGCAGCTTGGTCGGGACGAAAGGGGAGCTGTTTTTT
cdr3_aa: CASSLVGTKGELFF

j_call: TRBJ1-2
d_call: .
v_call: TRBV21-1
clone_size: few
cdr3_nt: TGTGCCAGCAGCAATAGGGGAGCTCTCTACCTGTTGGGCTACACCTTC
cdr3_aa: CASSNRGALYLLGYTF

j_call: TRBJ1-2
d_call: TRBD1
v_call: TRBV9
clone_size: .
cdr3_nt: TGTGCCAGCAGCGGGACAGGCCCTTATGGCTACACCTTC
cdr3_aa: CASSGTGPYGYTF

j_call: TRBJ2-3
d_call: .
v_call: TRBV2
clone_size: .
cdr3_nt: TGTGCCAGCCGGATGGCAGATACGCAGTATTTT
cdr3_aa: CASRMADTQYF

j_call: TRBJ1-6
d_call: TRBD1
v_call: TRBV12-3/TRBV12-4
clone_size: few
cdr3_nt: TGTGCCAGCAGTTCTGGGACAGGGGTAACACCCCTCCACTTT
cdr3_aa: CASSSGTGVTPLHF

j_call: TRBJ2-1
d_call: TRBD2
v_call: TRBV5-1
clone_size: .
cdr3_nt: TGCGCCAGCAGCTTGGGGACTAGCGGCAATGAGCAGTTCTTC
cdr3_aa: CASSLGTSGNEQFF

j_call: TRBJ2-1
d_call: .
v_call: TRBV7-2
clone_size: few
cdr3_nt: TGTGCCAGCAGCCCCTCCGGGTCCCCTTTTAGGAATGAGCAGTTCTTC
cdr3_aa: CASSPSGSPFRNEQFF

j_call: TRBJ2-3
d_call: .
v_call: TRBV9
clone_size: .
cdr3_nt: TGTGCCAGCAGCGTAGGCGGTAGCACAGATACGCAGTATTTT
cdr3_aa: CASSVGGSTDTQYF

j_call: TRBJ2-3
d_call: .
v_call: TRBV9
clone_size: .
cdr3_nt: TGTGCCAGCAGCCCCGGCCACGCGGCAGATACGCAGTATTTT
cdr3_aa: CASSPGHAADTQYF

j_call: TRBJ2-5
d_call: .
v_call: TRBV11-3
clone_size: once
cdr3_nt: TGTGCCAGCAGCTTAGTTGGGGGCCCCCAAGAGACCCAGTACTTC
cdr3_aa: CASSLVGGPQETQYF

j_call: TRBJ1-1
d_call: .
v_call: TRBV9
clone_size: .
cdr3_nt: TGTGCCAGCAGCTCCGGGGTGGACACTGAAGCTTTCTTT
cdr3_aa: CASSSGVDTEAFF

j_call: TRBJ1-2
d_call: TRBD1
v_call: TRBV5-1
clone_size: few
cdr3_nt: TGCGCCAGCAGCTTGGAAACTTATCTGGGACAGGGGGCATCTGGCTACACCTTC
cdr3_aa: CASSLETYLGQGASGYTF

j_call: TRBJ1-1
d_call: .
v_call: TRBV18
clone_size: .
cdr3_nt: TGTGCCAGCTCACCTCGCGGGACGGGTGAAGCTTTCTTT
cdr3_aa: CASSPRGTGEAFF

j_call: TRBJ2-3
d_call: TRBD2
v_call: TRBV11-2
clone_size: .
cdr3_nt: TGTGCCAGCAGCTTAGATCCGCATCCGGGACTAGCGGAATATACGCAGTATTTT
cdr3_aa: CASSLDPHPGLAEYTQYF

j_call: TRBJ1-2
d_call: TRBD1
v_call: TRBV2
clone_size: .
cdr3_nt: TGTGCCAGCAGGTATCCGGGACAGGGGGCGTCAAGATATGGCTACACCTTC
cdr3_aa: CASRYPGQGASRYGYTF